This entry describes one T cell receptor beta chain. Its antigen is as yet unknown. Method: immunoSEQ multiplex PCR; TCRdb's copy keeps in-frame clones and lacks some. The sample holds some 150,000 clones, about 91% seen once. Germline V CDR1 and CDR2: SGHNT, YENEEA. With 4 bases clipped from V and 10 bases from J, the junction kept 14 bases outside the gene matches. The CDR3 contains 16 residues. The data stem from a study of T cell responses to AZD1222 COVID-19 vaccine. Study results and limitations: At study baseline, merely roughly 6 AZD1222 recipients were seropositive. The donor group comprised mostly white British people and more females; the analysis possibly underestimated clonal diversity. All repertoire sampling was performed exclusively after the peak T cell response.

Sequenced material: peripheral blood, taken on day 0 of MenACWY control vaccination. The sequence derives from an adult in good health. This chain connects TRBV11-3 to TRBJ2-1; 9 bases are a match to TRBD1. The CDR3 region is CASSSHRDRVSLEQFF. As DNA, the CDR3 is TGTGCCAGCAGCTCCCACCGGGACAGGGTTAGTCTGGAGCAGTTCTTC.